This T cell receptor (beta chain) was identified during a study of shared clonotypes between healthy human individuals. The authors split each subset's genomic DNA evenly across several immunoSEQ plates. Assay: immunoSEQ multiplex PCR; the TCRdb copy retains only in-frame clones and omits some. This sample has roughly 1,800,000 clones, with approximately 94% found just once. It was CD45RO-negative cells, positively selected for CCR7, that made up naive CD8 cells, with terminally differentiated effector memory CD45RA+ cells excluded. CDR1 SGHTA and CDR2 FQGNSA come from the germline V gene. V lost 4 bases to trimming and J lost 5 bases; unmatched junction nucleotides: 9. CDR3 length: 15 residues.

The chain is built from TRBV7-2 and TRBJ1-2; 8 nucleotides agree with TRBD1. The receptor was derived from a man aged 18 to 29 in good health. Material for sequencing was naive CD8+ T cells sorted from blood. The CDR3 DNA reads TGTGCCAGCAGCTCCGGGACAGGCGGAGGGTATGGCTACACCTTC. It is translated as CASSSGTGGGYGYTF.